Shown below are 22 T cell receptor beta chains from a single sample sequenced in a study of blood T cell repertoires in COVID-19. The protocol was immunoSEQ multiplex PCR, while the TCRdb copy is restricted to in-frame clones and leaves out a portion. Of 200,000 to 300,000 clones in the sample, around four fifths were seen once. Sequenced material: peripheral blood. The receptors stem from a man in his fifties or sixties with acute or convalescent COVID-19.

The rearrangement links TRBV5-4 to TRBJ2-3, with TRBD2 matching over 12 bases. CDR1 SGHNT and CDR2 YYREEE come from the germline V gene (reference sequence). There are 16 residues in the CDR3. V shed 4 bases and J 4 bases; nucleotides not matched to a gene: 7. The CDR3 spells CASSRQASGGADTQYF. CDR3 in DNA: TGTGCCAGCAGCAGACAAGCTAGCGGGGGGGCAGATACGCAGTATTTT.

The chain uses TRBV30 and TRBJ2-1; possibly TRBD2 for D (5 bases). V lost 0 bases, J lost 6 bases, and 6 bases lay in between. This CDR3 region has 12 residues. CDR1 GTSNPN and CDR2 SVGIG come from the germline V gene (reference sequence). CDR3 sequence: CAWSVRGNEQFF. CDR3 DNA sequence: TGTGCCTGGAGTGTACGGGGCAATGAGCAGTTCTTC.

The rearrangement uses TRBV6-2 or TRBV6-3 and TRBJ2-3; 9 nucleotides agree with TRBD2. The junction had 5 bases not matched to a gene; V was cut back by 2 bases and J by 2 bases. The CDR3 has 16 amino acids. The germline V gene encodes CDR1 MNHEY and CDR2 SVGEGT. DNA of the CDR3: TGTGCCAGCAGTTACCGGCTAGCGGGGTTCACAGATACGCAGTATTTT. Translating gives CASSYRLAGFTDTQYF.

This clone has more than one count but fewer than ten. The chain links TRBV27 to TRBJ2-1; 14 bases are a match to TRBD2. Trimming took 5 bases from V and 9 from J; bases not matched to a gene: 6. The germline V gene has CDR1 MNHEY and CDR2 SMNVEV (reference sequence). This CDR3 spans 15 amino acids. The CDR3 DNA is TGTGCCAGCAGTCAGGGACTAGCGGGAGTAATTGAGCAGTTCTTC. This sequence encodes CASSQGLAGVIEQFF.

The chain uses TRBV19 and TRBJ2-3, with 7 nucleotides matching TRBD1. The J segment lost 1 base and the V segment lost 8 bases, leaving 9 bases of the junction unmatched. The CDR3 extends over 15 amino acids. Germline CDR1 LNHDA, CDR2 SQIVND (reference sequence). In nucleotides, the CDR3 is TGTGCCAGTTTCGATCCGGGACAGCGCACAGATACGCAGTATTTT. Its protein is CASFDPGQRTDTQYF.

The CDR3 DNA sequence: TGTGCCAGCAACATGGACCGGGACAGGGAGTTTTTCTTT. As protein: CASNMDRDREFFF. The V gene is TRBV5-4, the J gene TRBJ1-1, with 9 bases that match TRBD1. After removal of 6 bases from V and 13 bases from J, the junction contained 13 bases not matched to a gene. The CDR3 has 13 residues. Germline assignment: CDR1 SGHNT and CDR2 YYREEE (reference sequence).

The chain joins TRBV9 to TRBJ1-1, with a possible D match to TRBD1 (5 bases). V lost 3 bases to trimming and J lost 3 bases, with 12 bases between them. The CDR3 runs 14 residues. Germline CDR1 SGDLS, CDR2 YYNGEE. The CDR3 DNA reads TGTGCCAGCAGCGGGCTGGAAGGGGACACTGAAGCTTTCTTT. Translated: CASSGLEGDTEAFF.

This chain connects TRBV10-1 to TRBJ2-1; D uncertain. The CDR3 totals 13 residues. V was trimmed by 2 bases and J by 2 bases, leaving 4 bases between them. CDR1 WNHNN and CDR2 SYGVQD come from the germline V gene (reference sequence). CDR3: CASSEGPYNEQFF. CDR3 bases: TGCGCCAGCAGTGAGGGCCCCTACAATGAGCAGTTCTTC.

This clone occurred a few times. The rearrangement uses TRBV5-1 and TRBJ2-1, with 8 bases matching TRBD2. This CDR3 has 15 residues. Germline V gene data show CDR1 as SGHRS and CDR2 as YFSETQ. Trimming cost V 4 bases and J 6 bases; bases outside gene matches: 9. DNA for the CDR3: TGCGCCAGCAGCAGGGGACTAGGGGGTCGCAATGAGCAGTTCTTC. This sequence encodes CASSRGLGGRNEQFF.

The chain uses TRBV3-1 (or the pseudogene TRBV3-2) and TRBJ2-5; 10 bases line up with TRBD2. Germline CDR1 is LGHDT and CDR2 is YNNKEL (reference sequence). Trimming took 6 bases from V and 2 from J; bases not matched to a gene: 15. CDR3 length equals 18 residues. In nucleotides, the CDR3 is TGTGCCAGCAGACAAAGAAAACTAGCGGGGATCCCACAAGAGACCCAGTACTTC. Its translation: CASRQRKLAGIPQETQYF.

This sequence joins TRBV27 and TRBJ2-7; TRBD1 aligns across 9 bases. This CDR3 region has 15 residues. Germline values: CDR1 MNHEY, CDR2 SMNVEV (reference sequence). Losses at the gene ends were 4 bases for V and 4 bases for J; bases not matched to a gene: 8. The chain's CDR3 is CASSSGTGRKYEQYF. CDR3 coding DNA: TGTGCCAGCAGTTCCGGGACAGGGAGGAAATACGAGCAGTACTTC.

This clone was seen a single time. V gene TRBV21-1 combines with J gene TRBJ2-6; the table's D gene call, TRBD1, was not cross checked with the DNA. TRBV21-1 is tagged as a pseudogene. The CDR3 is made up of 17 amino acids. CDR3 DNA: TGTGCCAGCAGCACACCCCTTCAGGGGGCTGGGGCCAACGTCCTGACTTTC. It yields the protein CASSTPLQGAGANVLTF.

V is TRBV28 and J is TRBJ2-1; the D is unclear. Germline V gene sequence: CDR1 MDHEN, CDR2 SYDVKM. V lost 3 bases to trimming and J lost 1 base, with 4 bases between them. The CDR3 consists of 13 residues. In DNA form, the CDR3 reads TGTGCCAGCAGTTTCCAGTCCTACAATGAGCAGTTCTTC. It is translated as CASSFQSYNEQFF.

The V and J genes are TRBV7-2 and TRBJ2-2, with 8 bases aligning to TRBD2. Germline-derived CDR1 and CDR2 are SGHTA and FQGNSA. There are 14 residues in the CDR3. V lost 6 bases, J lost 4 bases, and 4 bases stayed unmatched. This CDR3 is CASSLLAVTGELFF. The CDR3 coding sequence is TGTGCCAGCAGTCTACTAGCGGTCACCGGGGAGCTGTTTTTT. The full variable domain, completed using reference TRBV7-2 and TRBJ2-2, is GAGVSQSPSNKVTEKGKDVELRCDPISGHTALYWYRQSLGQGLEFLIYFQGNSAPDKSGLPSDRFSAERTGGSVSTLTIQRTQQEDSAVYLCASSLLAVTGELFFGEGSRLTVL.

The rearrangement uses TRBV24-1 and TRBJ2-1; D uncertain. Trimming left V 9 bases short and J 5 bases short, with 13 bases between. Germline lookup yields CDR1 KGHDR and CDR2 SFDVKD. CDR3 length: 13 amino acids. The CDR3 protein is CATAGVNDNEQFF. The CDR3 coding sequence is TGTGCCACCGCCGGAGTGAACGACAATGAGCAGTTCTTC.

This clone was seen only a few times. The chain combines TRBV5-1 with TRBJ1-1, with D unresolved. The length of the CDR3 is 15 residues. Germline CDR1 SGHRS, CDR2 YFSETQ. V gave up 0 bases and J gave up 5 bases, with 14 bases separating them. The CDR3: CASSLAGGRGTEAFF. The CDR3 DNA reads as TGCGCCAGCAGCTTGGCTGGAGGAAGAGGAACTGAAGCTTTCTTT.

This chain connects TRBV4-1 to TRBJ1-1; 9 nucleotides agree with TRBD1. The CDR3 extends over 19 amino acids. The junction had 19 bases not matched to a gene; V was cut back by 3 bases and J by 5 bases. The germline CDR1 and CDR2 sequences are MGHRA and YSYEKL. The CDR3: CASSHALPGQGVGRTEAFF. In DNA, the CDR3 is TGCGCCAGCAGCCACGCGCTTCCGGGACAGGGTGTGGGTAGGACTGAAGCTTTCTTT.

J is TRBJ2-7 and V is TRBV5-6; maybe TRBD2 (5 bases). Trimming pared 3 bases from V and 7 bases from J, leaving 8 bases between. The CDR3 extends over 11 amino acids. CDR1 and CDR2 from the germline V gene are SGHDT and YYEEEE. The CDR3 sequence: CASSSLGEQYF. CDR3 nucleotides: TGTGCCAGCAGCTCACTAGGGGAGCAGTACTTC.

The chain couples TRBV6-5 to TRBJ1-4; no definite D call. Germline CDR1 reads MNHEY; CDR2 reads SVGAGI. CDR3 length: 14 residues. V dropped 8 bases and J dropped 2 bases, with 12 bases sitting between them. The CDR3 nucleotides are TGTGCCAGCTCGTCCGGAGGGACTAATGAAAAACTGTTTTTT. As protein: CASSSGGTNEKLFF.

This clone appeared once. This chain links TRBV7-6 with TRBJ2-7; TRBD2 matches at 7 bases. Germline V gene sequence: CDR1 SGHVS, CDR2 FNYEAQ. The CDR3 has 15 residues. Losses at the gene ends were 1 base for V and 0 bases for J; bases not matched to a gene: 3. CDR3 amino acids: CASSLGAGPSYEQYF. CDR3 DNA sequence: TGTGCCAGCAGCTTAGGAGCGGGGCCCTCCTACGAGCAGTACTTC.

The V call is TRBV2, the J call TRBJ1-6, with 8 bases lining up with TRBD1. The J segment lost 8 bases and the V segment lost 7 bases, leaving 4 bases of the junction unmatched. The germline CDR1 and CDR2 sequences are SNHLY and FYNNEI. The CDR3 contains 13 residues. The CDR3 DNA follows: TGTGCCAGCATGACAGGGGATGATTCACCCCTCCACTTT. This sequence encodes CASMTGDDSPLHF.

In the case of this clone: Mismatch with germline at one junction end may stem from a read error. The gene calls are TRBV11-2 and TRBJ1-2; D not resolved. Per germline, CDR1 SGHAT and CDR2 FQNNGV. This CDR3 contains 11 residues. CDR3 coding DNA: TGTGCCAGCAGCCAAGGTGGAGAAACTTGCTTC. This gives the protein CASSQGGETCF.